This T cell receptor (beta chain) was found in a study of blood T cell repertoires in COVID-19. Profiling relied on immunoSEQ multiplex PCR, and the TCRdb table lists in-frame clones only, not all of them. The profile shows fewer than 200,000 clones, 80% of them singletons. This clone occurred a few times. The CDR3 runs 15 residues. CDR1 LNHDA and CDR2 SQIVND come from the germline V gene (reference sequence). Trimming removed 7 bases from V and 0 bases from J, with 15 bases in between. This rearrangement joins TRBV19 to TRBJ1-1; the D gene is possibly TRBD1 (6 bases). The sequence derives from a man aged 55 to 69 with acute or convalescent COVID-19. Sequencing used peripheral blood. The CDR3 protein is CASIGARGLNTEAFF. CDR3 nucleotides: TGTGCCAGTATTGGGGCAAGGGGGTTGAACACTGAAGCTTTCTTT.